This T cell receptor beta chain appears in the sequencing data of a study of shared clonotypes between healthy human individuals. DNA at about 190 ng, 25,000 to 35,000 T cell genomes, went into sorted-subset replicate PCRs. Repertoires were generated with immunoSEQ multiplex PCR, while TCRdb's copy carries only in-frame clones and drops some. The sample has about 2.4 million clones; more than 85% are singletons. Deletions cut 3 bases from V and 5 bases from J, with 13 bases between. Germline CDR1 reads SEHNR; CDR2 reads FQNEAQ (reference sequence). This CDR3 comprises 14 residues. Only Caucasian adults living in Nashville, Tennessee served as donors.

The sample was naive CD4+ T cells from PBMCs. The subset was: CD45RA+ positively selected. The chain combines TRBV7-9 with TRBJ1-1, with a tentative D call TRBD1 (5 bases). The sequence derives from a man between 18 and 35 years old in good health. Some clones in this sample may be carry-over from other donors' samples. This CDR3 is CASSFTGGGTEAFF. CDR3 coding DNA: TGTGCCAGCAGCTTCACCGGGGGGGGTACTGAAGCTTTCTTT.